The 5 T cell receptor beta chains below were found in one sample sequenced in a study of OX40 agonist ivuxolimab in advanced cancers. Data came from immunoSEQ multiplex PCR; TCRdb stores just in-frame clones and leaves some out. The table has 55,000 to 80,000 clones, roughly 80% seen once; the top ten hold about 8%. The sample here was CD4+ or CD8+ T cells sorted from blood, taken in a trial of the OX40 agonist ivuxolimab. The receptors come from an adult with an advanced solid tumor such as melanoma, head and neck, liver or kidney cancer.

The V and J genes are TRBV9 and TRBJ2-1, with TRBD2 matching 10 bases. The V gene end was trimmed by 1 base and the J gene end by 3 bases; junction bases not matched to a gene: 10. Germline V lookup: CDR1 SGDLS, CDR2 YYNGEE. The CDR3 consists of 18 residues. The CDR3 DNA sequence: TGTGCCAGCAGCGTATCCCCTAGCGGGAGAAGGGTCTACAATGAGCAGTTCTTC. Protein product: CASSVSPSGRRVYNEQFF.

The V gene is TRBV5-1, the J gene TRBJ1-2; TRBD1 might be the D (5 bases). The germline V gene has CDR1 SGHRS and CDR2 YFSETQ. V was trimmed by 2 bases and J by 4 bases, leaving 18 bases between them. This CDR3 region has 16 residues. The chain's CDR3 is CASSFAGQGLGYGYTF. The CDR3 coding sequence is TGCGCCAGCAGCTTTGCAGGGCAGGGACTGGGCTATGGCTACACCTTC. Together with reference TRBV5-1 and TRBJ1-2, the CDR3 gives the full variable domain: KAGVTQTPRYLIKTRGQQVTLSCSPISGHRSVSWYQQTPGQGLQFLFEYFSETQRNKGNFPGRFSGRQFSNSRSEMNVSTLELGDSALYLCASSFAGQGLGYGYTFGSGTRLTVV.

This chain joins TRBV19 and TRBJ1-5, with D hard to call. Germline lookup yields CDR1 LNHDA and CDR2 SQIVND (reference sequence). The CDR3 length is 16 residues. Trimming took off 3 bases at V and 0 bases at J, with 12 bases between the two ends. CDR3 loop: CASSILGSYSNQPQHF. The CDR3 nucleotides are TGTGCCAGTAGTATCCTAGGGAGTTATAGCAATCAGCCCCAGCATTTT.

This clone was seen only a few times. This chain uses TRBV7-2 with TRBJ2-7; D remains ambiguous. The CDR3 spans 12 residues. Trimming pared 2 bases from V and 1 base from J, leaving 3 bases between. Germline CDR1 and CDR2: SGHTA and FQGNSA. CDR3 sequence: CASSLRSYEQYF. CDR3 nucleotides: TGTGCCAGCAGCTTAAGGTCCTACGAGCAGTACTTC.

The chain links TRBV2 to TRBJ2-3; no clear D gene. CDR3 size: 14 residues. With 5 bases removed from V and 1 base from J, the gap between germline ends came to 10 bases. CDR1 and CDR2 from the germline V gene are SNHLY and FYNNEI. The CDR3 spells CASSPIPGTDTQYF. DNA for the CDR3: TGTGCCAGCAGTCCTATCCCCGGCACAGATACGCAGTATTTT.